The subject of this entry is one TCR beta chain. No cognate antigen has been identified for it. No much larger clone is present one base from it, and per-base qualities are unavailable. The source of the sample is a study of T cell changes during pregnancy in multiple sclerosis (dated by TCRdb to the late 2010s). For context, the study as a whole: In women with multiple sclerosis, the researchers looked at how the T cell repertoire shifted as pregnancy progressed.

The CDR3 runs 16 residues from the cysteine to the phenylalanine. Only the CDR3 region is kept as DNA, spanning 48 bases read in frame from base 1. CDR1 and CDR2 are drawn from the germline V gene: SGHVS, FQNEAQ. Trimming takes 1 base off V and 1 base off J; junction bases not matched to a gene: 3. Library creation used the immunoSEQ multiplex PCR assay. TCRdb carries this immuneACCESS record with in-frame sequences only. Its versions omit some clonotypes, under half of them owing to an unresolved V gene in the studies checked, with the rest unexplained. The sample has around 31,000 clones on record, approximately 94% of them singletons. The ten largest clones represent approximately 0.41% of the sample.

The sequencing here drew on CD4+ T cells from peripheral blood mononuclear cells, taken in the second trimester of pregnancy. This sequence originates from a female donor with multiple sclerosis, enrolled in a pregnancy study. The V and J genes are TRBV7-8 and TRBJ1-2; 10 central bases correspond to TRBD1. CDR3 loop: CASSLVGQGVNYGYTF. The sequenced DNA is TGTGCCAGCAGCTTAGTTGGACAGGGGGTTAACTATGGCTACACCTTC.